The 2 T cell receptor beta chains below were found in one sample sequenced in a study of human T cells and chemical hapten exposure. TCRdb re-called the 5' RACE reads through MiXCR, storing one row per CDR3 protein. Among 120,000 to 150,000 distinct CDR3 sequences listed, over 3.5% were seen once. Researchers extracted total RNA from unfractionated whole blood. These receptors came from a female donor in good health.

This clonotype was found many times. The CDR3 is CASSVEGFGRGREGYTF. The CDR3 DNA follows: TGTGCCAGCAGCGTAGAAGGATTTGGGAGAGGACGGGAAGGCTACACCTTC. The rearrangement joins TRBV9 to TRBJ1-2; D gene ambiguous. Germline loops: CDR1 SGDLS, CDR2 YYNGEE. The CDR3 contains 17 residues. V was shortened by 0 bases and J by 8 bases, with 23 bases between the two germline ends.

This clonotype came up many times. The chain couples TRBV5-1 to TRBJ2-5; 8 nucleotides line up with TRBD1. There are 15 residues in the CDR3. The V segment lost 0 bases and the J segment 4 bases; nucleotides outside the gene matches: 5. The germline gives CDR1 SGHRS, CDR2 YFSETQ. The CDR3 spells CASSLGTGLPETQYF. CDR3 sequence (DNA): TGCGCCAGCAGCTTGGGGACAGGGCTGCCAGAGACCCAGTACTTC.